These 30 T cell receptor beta chains originate from one sample sequenced in a study of T cells in Graves' hyperthyroidism and ophthalmopathy. Regions amplified from RNA transcripts were the TCR beta CDR3 regions. HTBI primers were the set used in a first-round RT-PCR of the TCR CDR3. TCRdb reprocessed the multiplex PCR reads with MiXCR, giving one entry per CDR3 protein. The repertoire holds some 490,000 distinct CDR3 sequences, about 20% seen once, with under 55% in the top ten. Sequences were obtained from blood. All receptors come from a woman aged 65 to 85 with Graves' ophthalmopathy.

In this sample, this clonotype turned up many times. This rearrangement joins TRBV12-3 or TRBV12-4 to TRBJ1-1, with 10 positions matching TRBD1. The length of the CDR3 is 15 residues. The trim removed 7 bases at V and 5 bases at J, leaving 10 bases unmatched. CDR3 protein: CASNSRDRGQTEAFF. In DNA, the CDR3 is TGTGCCAGCAACAGCCGGGACAGGGGACAAACTGAAGCTTTCTTT.

This clonotype was seen repeatedly, ten times or more. This rearrangement joins TRBV2 to TRBJ1-1; no firm D call. The CDR3 extends over 13 amino acids. V lost 4 bases, J lost 3 bases, and 9 bases lay in between. Germline CDR1 SNHLY, CDR2 FYNNEI. The CDR3 reads CASSAEVDTEAFF. The CDR3 nucleotides read TGTGCCAGCAGTGCTGAGGTCGACACTGAAGCTTTCTTT.

The chain combines TRBV19 with TRBJ1-5, with no clear D. V was shortened by 2 bases and J by 4 bases, with 6 bases between the two germline ends. Germline lookup yields CDR1 LNHDA and CDR2 SQIVND (reference sequence). CDR3 length: 13 amino acids. CDR3 bases: TGTGCCAGTAGTATACGCACGAATCAGCCCCAGCATTTT. The encoded protein is CASSIRTNQPQHF.

The chain employs TRBV12-3 or TRBV12-4 and TRBJ1-1; D unresolved. This CDR3 is 14 amino acids long. V gave up 2 bases and J gave up 1 base, with 8 bases separating them. CDR3 in DNA: TGTGCCAGCAGTTTACGGCGGAGGAACACTGAAGCTTTCTTT. Its translation: CASSLRRRNTEAFF.

The chain has TRBV28 and TRBJ1-4; D not resolved. Trimming stripped 6 bases from V and 7 bases from J, with 12 bases between. This CDR3 comprises 13 residues. CDR1 is MDHEN, CDR2 SYDVKM, per germline. CDR3 nucleotides: TGTGCCAGCAGACCCCACAGCGGTGAAAAACTGTTTTTT. It yields the protein CASRPHSGEKLFF. Based on the CDR3 plus reference TRBV28 and TRBJ1-4, the full variable domain is DVKVTQSSRYLVKRTGEKVFLECVQDMDHENMFWYRQDPGLGLRLIYFSYDVKMKEKGDIPEGYSVSREKKERFSLILESASTNQTSMYLCASRPHSGEKLFFGSGTQLSVL.

The J gene is TRBJ2-5, the V gene TRBV7-2, with unresolved D. This CDR3 has 14 amino acids. V was cut by 2 bases and J by 1 base, with 8 bases left in between. Germline-derived CDR1 and CDR2 are SGHTA and FQGNSA. The CDR3 nucleotides read TGTGCCAGCAGCTTAAGTCATGGCCAAGAGACCCAGTACTTC. Protein: CASSLSHGQETQYF.

This clonotype has just a few counts. The chain recombines TRBV12-3 or TRBV12-4 with TRBJ2-4, with 7 bases fitting TRBD1. With V trimmed by 1 base and J by 2 bases, 2 bases remained unmatched. The CDR3 contains 15 residues. CDR3 protein: CASSLVQGPKNIQYF. The CDR3 nucleotides are TGTGCCAGCAGTTTAGTACAGGGGCCCAAAAACATTCAGTACTTC.

This clonotype was seen only once. V and J are TRBV30 and TRBJ2-1; D not certain. This CDR3 is 17 amino acids long. Looked up from germline, CDR1 is GTSNPN and CDR2 is SVGIG (reference sequence). The ends were cut back, 3 bases at V and 1 base at J, with 19 bases in the middle. The CDR3 DNA reads as TGTGCCTGGAGGTCGCGAGGCAGGTTGGTTTCCTACAATGAGCAGTTCTTC. This codes for CAWRSRGRLVSYNEQFF.

The V gene is TRBV12-3 or TRBV12-4, the J gene TRBJ2-5; 13 bases map to TRBD2. This CDR3 is 15 amino acids long. V was pared by 3 bases and J by 3 bases, with 1 base of the junction left unmatched. The CDR3 is CASSFTSGREETQYF. Here the CDR3 DNA reads TGTGCCAGCAGTTTCACTAGCGGGAGGGAAGAGACCCAGTACTTC.

The rearrangement uses TRBV7-8 and TRBJ2-2, with 8 bases fitting TRBD2. Germline CDR1 and CDR2: SGHVS and FQNEAQ. The junction had 14 bases not matched to a gene; V was cut back by 7 bases and J by 7 bases. The length of the CDR3 is 16 residues. The chain's CDR3 is CASTHTGGPLGGELFF. The CDR3 DNA is TGTGCCAGCACCCATACGGGAGGGCCACTAGGCGGGGAGCTGTTTTTT.

The chain links TRBV10-3 to TRBJ1-1; weak D call: TRBD1 (6 bases). The CDR3 has 15 residues. V was pared by 6 bases and J by 6 bases, with 20 bases between. Germline V lookup: CDR1 ENHRY, CDR2 SYGVKD. CDR3 nucleotide sequence: TGTGCCATCAGCCAGACAGGTGATAAGGGATCTGAAGCTTTCTTT. This sequence encodes CAISQTGDKGSEAFF.

Note on this clonotype: A much larger clone differs from this one at a single base, so this may be a read error. This chain connects TRBV7-2 to TRBJ2-1; the match to TRBD2 covers 8 bases. Germline CDR1 SGHTA, CDR2 FQGNSA. The CDR3 covers 15 residues. The junction had 7 bases not matched to a gene; V was cut back by 4 bases and J by 5 bases. CDR3 sequence (DNA): TGTGCCAGCAGCTGGGGACTAGATTATGACAATGAGCAGTTCTTC. It yields the protein CASSWGLDYDNEQFF.

The table lists this clonotype with a few counts. The V gene is TRBV20-1, the J gene TRBJ2-1, with 8 bases matching TRBD2. The CDR3 totals 16 residues. The germline V gene has CDR1 DFQATT and CDR2 SNEGSKA (reference sequence). Trimming at V came to 5 bases and at J to 8 bases, leaving 17 bases not matched to a gene. CDR3 amino acids: CSAERGTGGPGDEQFF. The CDR3 DNA is TGCAGTGCTGAAAGGGGAACGGGAGGGCCAGGGGATGAGCAGTTCTTC.

V and J are TRBV29-1 and TRBJ1-1; 8 bases are a match to TRBD1. V shed 7 bases, J shed 4 bases, and the junction held 11 bases outside the gene matches. The length of the CDR3 is 14 residues. From germline, CDR1 is SQVTM and CDR2 ANQGSEA. The CDR3 DNA is TGCAGCGCCATAAAAGACAGGGGAAGCACTGAAGCTTTCTTT. Translating it yields CSAIKDRGSTEAFF.

This clonotype was seen more than once but under ten times. The rearrangement joins TRBV19 to TRBJ2-7; D may be TRBD1 or TRBD2 (8 bases each). Germline values: CDR1 LNHDA, CDR2 SQIVND (reference sequence). The V gene lost 4 bases and the J gene lost 3 bases, with 19 bases spanning the gap. The CDR3 is 16 amino acids. The CDR3 DNA sequence: TGTGCCAGTAGTAGCCGGGGGGGACAGGATGGCTACGAGCAGTACTTC. Translation gives CASSSRGGQDGYEQYF.

This clonotype has at least ten counts. The rearrangement joins TRBV6-1 to TRBJ1-5; D may be TRBD1 (5 bases). Germline V gene data show CDR1 as MNHNS and CDR2 as SASEGT. This CDR3 has 18 amino acids. V was shortened by 4 bases and J by 0 bases, with 19 bases between the two germline ends. The DNA of the CDR3 is TGTGCCAGCAGTGTCACGGACATTTCCCTCTATAGCAATCAGCCCCAGCATTTT. Its translation is CASSVTDISLYSNQPQHF.

A few counts support this clonotype. The gene calls are TRBV6-1 and TRBJ1-5; D ambiguous. The germline gives CDR1 MNHNS, CDR2 SASEGT. Between the trimmed V and J ends, which lost 5 bases and 5 bases, there was a span of 16 bases. The CDR3 runs 15 residues. CDR3 DNA sequence: TGTGCCAGCAGTCCCTCCGCGTCAACTTATCAGCCCCAGCATTTT. It codes for CASSPSASTYQPQHF.

This clonotype was seen a few times. The rearrangement joins TRBV2 to TRBJ2-1; 7 nucleotides line up with TRBD1. The germline V gene has CDR1 SNHLY and CDR2 FYNNEI. V was clipped by 7 bases and J by 2 bases; unmatched bases: 8. The CDR3 spans 15 residues. The CDR3 spells CASKATGAAYNEQFF. CDR3 bases: TGTGCCAGCAAAGCAACAGGGGCCGCCTACAATGAGCAGTTCTTC.

This clonotype was counted a few times. V and J are TRBV30 and TRBJ1-1; D is perhaps TRBD1 (5 bases). Trimming pared 3 bases from V and 11 bases from J, leaving 25 bases between. This CDR3 region has 15 residues. CDR1 is GTSNPN and CDR2 is SVGIG in the germline V gene (reference sequence). This CDR3 reads CAWRRRDGQARRAFF. The CDR3 DNA is TGTGCCTGGAGAAGAAGGGACGGCCAGGCGCGAAGGGCTTTCTTT. Supplemented by reference TRBV30 and TRBJ1-1, the full variable domain reads SQTIHQWPATLVQPVGSPLSLECTVEGTSNPNLYWYRQAAGRGLQLLFYSVGIGQISSEVPQNLSASRPQDRQFILSSKKLLLSDSGFYLCAWRRRDGQARRAFFGQGTRLTVV.

The chain carries TRBV7-9 and TRBJ2-2; the match to TRBD2 covers 14 bases. The CDR3 has 16 amino acids. The ends lost 6 bases at V and 3 bases at J; junction bases unmatched: 3. Per the germline V gene, CDR1 is SEHNR and CDR2 is FQNEAQ (reference sequence). The CDR3 nucleotides read TGTGCCAGCAGGGGACTAGCGGGAGATTACACCGGGGAGCTGTTTTTT. Translating gives CASRGLAGDYTGELFF. Combining the CDR3 with reference TRBV7-9 and TRBJ2-2 gives the whole variable domain DTGVSQNPRHKITKRGQNVTFRCDPISEHNRLYWYRQTLGQGPEFLTYFQNEAQLEKSRLLSDRFSAERPKGSFSTLEIQRTEQGDSAMYLCASRGLAGDYTGELFFGEGSRLTVL.

A few counts support this clonotype. The chain employs TRBV9 and TRBJ2-3, with D uncertain. CDR3 size: 15 residues. V gave up 1 base and J gave up 2 bases, with 11 bases separating them. Per the germline V gene, CDR1 is SGDLS and CDR2 is YYNGEE. The CDR3 DNA follows: TGTGCCAGCAGCGTAACGCAGGTCCCCACAGATACGCAGTATTTT. This encodes CASSVTQVPTDTQYF.

This chain connects TRBV13 to TRBJ2-1; 13 nucleotides match TRBD2. The CDR3 has 16 residues. Germline values: CDR1 PRHDT, CDR2 FYEKMQ (reference sequence). Trimming took 5 bases from V and 7 from J; bases not matched to a gene: 8. Written as DNA, the CDR3 is TGTGCCAGCAGCCTTCCCGGGACTAGCGGGGTGAATGAGCAGTTCTTC. Translating gives CASSLPGTSGVNEQFF.

This clonotype appeared a few times. The genes are TRBV20-1 and TRBJ2-5, with 7 bases lining up with TRBD2. After removal of 3 bases from V and 4 bases from J, the junction contained 14 bases not matched to a gene. Germline V gene lookup returns CDR1 DFQATT and CDR2 SNEGSKA (reference sequence). CDR3 length: 16 amino acids. The CDR3 bases are TGCAGTGCTAGGGACTCGGTGGGAGGGAACGGAGAGACCCAGTACTTC. It specifies CSARDSVGGNGETQYF.

The chain carries TRBV4-1 and TRBJ1-2; D unresolved. The CDR3 contains 16 residues. Per the germline V gene, CDR1 is MGHRA and CDR2 is YSYEKL. The germline V and J ends were trimmed by 4 bases and 1 base, with 16 bases remaining between them. CDR3 coding DNA: TGCGCCAGCAGCCGGGTGGTGGTGGCGGGTAACTATGGCTACACCTTC. Translated: CASSRVVVAGNYGYTF.

This clonotype has ten or more counts. The V gene is TRBV9, the J gene TRBJ2-1; the match to TRBD1 covers 8 bases. The CDR3 has 15 amino acids. Germline assignment: CDR1 SGDLS and CDR2 YYNGEE. The J segment lost 6 bases and the V segment lost 0 bases, leaving 5 bases of the junction unmatched. The CDR3 here is CASSVGPTGGNEQFF. The CDR3 coding sequence is TGTGCCAGCAGCGTAGGGCCAACAGGGGGCAATGAGCAGTTCTTC.

This clonotype was seen repeatedly, ten times or more. This rearrangement joins TRBV20-1 to TRBJ2-7; TRBD1 agrees at 8 bases. CDR3 size: 15 residues. The germline V gene has CDR1 DFQATT and CDR2 SNEGSKA (reference sequence). J lost 3 bases, V lost 5 bases, and 12 bases had no gene match. The CDR3 coding sequence is TGCAGTGCTCCGGACCTGACAGGGGCCAACTACGAGCAGTACTTC. Translation gives CSAPDLTGANYEQYF.

This sequence joins TRBV7-2 and TRBJ1-3, with 7 nucleotides matching TRBD1. The length of the CDR3 is 16 residues. Looked up from germline, CDR1 is SGHTA and CDR2 is FQGNSA. Trimming cost V 1 base and J 1 base; bases outside gene matches: 4. The CDR3 DNA sequence: TGTGCCAGCAGCTTAGTCGAGGGGGCTTCTGGAAACACCATATATTTT. This gives the protein CASSLVEGASGNTIYF.

This clonotype was observed many times. In nucleotides, the CDR3 is TGTGCCAGCAGATTACTAGTCAGCACCGGGGAGCTGTTTTTT. It specifies CASRLLVSTGELFF. The chain combines TRBV2 with TRBJ2-2, with D tentatively TRBD2 (5 bases). CDR3 length: 14 amino acids. Trimming left V 6 bases short and J 4 bases short, with 12 bases between. Germline CDR1 and CDR2: SNHLY and FYNNEI.

This clonotype was detected only a few times. The chain joins TRBV6-2 or TRBV6-3 to TRBJ2-3; D not certain. V was shortened by 7 bases and J by 6 bases, with 14 bases between the two germline ends. Germline V gene data show CDR1 as MNHEY and CDR2 as SVGEGT. This CDR3 spans 13 amino acids. The CDR3 spells CASTPVVRDTQYF. The CDR3 coding sequence is TGTGCCAGCACCCCGGTCGTCCGTGATACGCAGTATTTT.

This clonotype has more than one count but fewer than ten. The rearrangement joins TRBV28 to TRBJ1-6; D perhaps matches TRBD1 (5 bases). V was cut by 2 bases and J by 6 bases, with 8 bases left in between. This CDR3 contains 14 residues. The germline V gene encodes CDR1 MDHEN and CDR2 SYDVKM. The CDR3 loop is CASSLGQFNSPLHF. CDR3 coding DNA: TGTGCCAGCAGTTTAGGACAATTTAATTCACCCCTCCACTTT.